This T cell receptor beta chain comes out of a study of human T cells and chemical hapten exposure. As for the study in general: In the sensitization step, 2% DPC was placed on 2 cm by 2 cm of upper inner arm skin.

V trimming: 6 bases; J trimming: 2 bases; junction bases outside the gene matches: 8. This CDR3 spans 15 amino acids. Each CDR3 protein gets one entry after TCRdb re-called the RACE reads with MiXCR. The table shows about 350,000 distinct CDR3 sequences, with about 6% occurring only once. This clonotype was detected a few times. Time point in this sample: patch test 2, 6 weeks after DPC sensitization. Noted treatment: therapeutic diphenylcyclopropenone sensitization with weekly scalp DPC. Sequenced here: whole blood, sampled in connection with sensitization to the hapten diphenylcyclopropenone (DPC). This receptor was obtained from a woman aged 18-35 years with alopecia areata. Some clones in this sample may be carry-over from other donors' samples. The V call is TRBV12-3 or TRBV12-4, the J call TRBJ2-3, with 7 positions matching TRBD2. CDR3 loop: CASRSSGEPTDTQYF. CDR3 DNA: TGTGCCAGCAGGTCGAGCGGGGAACCCACAGATACGCAGTATTTT.